A selection of T cell receptor beta chains follows, all from one sample in a study of T cells expressing NK-cell markers. Reanalyzing the 5' RACE reads, TCRdb keeps one entry per CDR3 protein, without DNA. Recorded for this sample: about 170,000 distinct CDR3 sequences. Sequenced sample: blood T cells: a sorted CD56 or NKG2C T cell subset, CD4+ or CD8+ T cells, or bulk PBMC T cells (not recorded which). These receptor sequences come from a man aged 18-70 years in good health. Both conserved end residues are part of each CDR3.

>TRBV7-2|TRBJ1-6
CASSSLIAAPNSPLHF
>TRBV2|TRBJ2-2
CASDGSGGPAGELFF
>TRBV5-4|TRBJ2-1
CASSLLPSGGVYNEQFF
>TRBV6-1|TRBJ2-1
CASSEWRGVTYNEQFF
>TRBV10-3|TRBJ1-5
CAISGQMNQPQHF
>TRBV12-3/TRBV12-4|TRBJ2-2
CASTRDREIPGELFF
>TRBV24-1|TRBJ1-5
CATSDHDSNQPQHF
>TRBV21-1|TRBJ1-5
CASSKAWSGLGNQPQHF
>TRBV2|TRBJ1-4
CASSYTGAKAEKLFF
>TRBV6-5|TRBJ2-3
CASSYTAEPSTGGTDTQYF
>TRBV4-1|TRBJ2-7
CASSQEGRPFYEQYF
>TRBV12-3/TRBV12-4|TRBJ2-5
CASSFNGQETQYF
>TRBV12-3/TRBV12-4|TRBJ2-3
CASSSGLTSTDTQYF
>TRBV12-3/TRBV12-4|TRBJ2-5
CASSYGTGLRETQYF
>TRBV12-3/TRBV12-4|TRBJ2-1
CASTLEGVNGEQFF
>TRBV11-2|TRBJ2-5
CASSFGWSGREETQYF
>TRBV5-5|TRBJ2-2
CACLRGLNTGELFF
>TRBV28|TRBJ2-7
CASSPFGQGLSYEQYF
>TRBV2|TRBJ2-5
CASSEIAGGLETQYF
>TRBV5-4|TRBJ1-2
CASSGSGLPIGYTF
>TRBV20-1|TRBJ1-2
CSARDGDYGYTF
>TRBV9|TRBJ2-7
CASSPKIQGAVHEQYF
>TRBV12-3/TRBV12-4|TRBJ2-5
CASSSGGRGRVETQYF
>TRBV13|TRBJ2-7
CASSSSGTSRPHEQYF
>TRBV6-1|TRBJ2-7
CASSRTVLDSRTRAQYF
>TRBV6-1|TRBJ2-7
CASSENGWQIGSYEQYF
>TRBV6-1|TRBJ2-5
CASSPRLAGTQETQYF
>TRBV6-5|TRBJ2-7
CASSYGLMADYEQYF
>TRBV5-5|TRBJ2-7
CASSTGLAGGSEEQYF
>TRBV27|TRBJ2-5
CASRPGQGRETQYF
>TRBV2|TRBJ1-1
CASSEASVSELSMNTEAFF
>TRBV11-2|TRBJ2-4
CASSGYSELAKNIQYF
>TRBV7-9|TRBJ2-3
CASSFPDRGGPDTQYF
>TRBV11-2|TRBJ2-3
CASSLSGSGGSEDTQYF
>TRBV9|TRBJ1-3
CASSVDMSAGNTIYF
>TRBV7-2|TRBJ2-7
CASSSTGMEQYF
>TRBV4-2|TRBJ2-7
CASSQDDDPFGGQYF
>TRBV4-2|TRBJ2-5
CASSQEASGGYGTQYF
>TRBV15|TRBJ2-3
CATRETGTGNTDTQYF
>TRBV7-2|TRBJ2-2
CASNQRSRTGELFF